These 24 T cell receptor beta chains came from one sample sequenced in a study of blood T cell repertoires in COVID-19. Sequencing used immunoSEQ multiplex PCR; TCRdb keeps in-frame clones, though not all of them. Here the sample spans fewer than 300,000 clones, around 83% being singletons. Sequenced material: PBMCs or T cells enriched from blood (not recorded which). These receptors came from a middle-aged man who had been exposed to COVID-19.

The chain has TRBV7-2 and TRBJ2-7; D uncertain. This CDR3 is built from 12 residues. V was clipped by 4 bases and J by 8 bases, with 12 bases between them. Germline V gene data show CDR1 as SGHTA and CDR2 as FQGNSA. The CDR3 here is CASSSLRDKQYF. Here the CDR3 DNA reads TGTGCCAGCAGCTCCCTAAGAGACAAGCAGTACTTC.

This chain uses TRBV12-3 or TRBV12-4 with TRBJ1-1; perhaps TRBD1 as D (5 bases). The V end lost 5 bases, the J end lost 7 bases, and 11 bases lay between the germline ends. This CDR3 comprises 12 residues. CDR3 region: CASSAEGLEAFF. Written as DNA, the CDR3 is TGTGCCAGCAGTGCGGAGGGGCTTGAAGCTTTCTTT.

The chain uses TRBV12-3 or TRBV12-4 and TRBJ1-6; tentatively, D is TRBD1 (5 bases). CDR3 length: 13 amino acids. Between the trimmed V and J ends, which lost 7 bases and 10 bases, there was a span of 14 bases. The CDR3 sequence: CASTSGLRSPLHF. CDR3 DNA: TGTGCCAGCACCTCAGGGCTGCGGTCACCCCTCCACTTT.

The chain links TRBV30 to TRBJ2-2, with 8 bases lining up with TRBD1. The CDR3 loop spans 14 amino acids. CDR1 is GTSNPN and CDR2 is SVGIG in the germline V gene (reference sequence). The V segment lost 0 bases and the J segment 6 bases; nucleotides outside the gene matches: 3. This chain's CDR3 is CAWSVGTGPGELFF. The CDR3 DNA is TGTGCCTGGAGTGTCGGGACAGGTCCCGGGGAGCTGTTTTTT.

The genes are TRBV11-3 and TRBJ2-7, with TRBD1 matching over 7 bases. Germline CDR1 is SGHNT and CDR2 is YENEEA. The CDR3 is made up of 12 amino acids. V shed 0 bases, J shed 13 bases, and the junction held 6 bases outside the gene matches. The CDR3 nucleotides read TGTGCCAGCAGCTTAGAGATAGGGACAGTATACTTC. It is translated as CASSLEIGTVYF.

The CDR3 reads CASRYSGANVLTF. The CDR3 nucleotides are TGTGCCAGCAGGTACTCTGGGGCCAACGTCCTGACTTTC. J is TRBJ2-6 and V is TRBV12-3 or TRBV12-4; D unresolved. V lost 6 bases and J lost 0, with 3 bases in between. The CDR3 length is 13 residues.

CDR3 protein: CASSARGTGELFF. The CDR3 nucleotides are TGTGCCAGCAGCGCAAGGGGTACCGGGGAGCTGTTTTTT. V usage is TRBV3-1 (or the pseudogene TRBV3-2) and J usage is TRBJ2-2, with a weak D call TRBD1 (5 bases). From germline, CDR1 is LGHDT and CDR2 YNNKEL (reference sequence). This CDR3 is built from 13 residues. Trimming took off 5 bases at V and 5 bases at J, with 9 bases between the two ends.

This sequence joins TRBV3-1 (or the pseudogene TRBV3-2) and TRBJ2-1, with TRBD2 matching over 8 bases. Trimming removed 1 base from V and 8 bases from J; junction bases left unmatched: 7. Germline V gene data show CDR1 as LGHDT and CDR2 as YNNKEL (reference sequence). CDR3 length: 15 amino acids. The CDR3 sequence: CASSQGSGSFDEQFF. For the CDR3, the DNA is TGTGCCAGCAGCCAAGGGAGCGGGAGTTTCGATGAGCAGTTCTTC.

V gene TRBV1 combines with J gene TRBJ2-4; TRBD2 was called by the table and not checked on the DNA. TRBV1 is a listed pseudogene. The CDR3 totals 19 residues. The CDR3 nucleotides are TGCACCAGCAGCCAACCCAGCGGGAGAGCTGATCTAGCCAAAAACATTCAGTACTTC. Translation gives CTSSQPSGRADLAKNIQYF.

J is TRBJ1-5 and V is TRBV5-1, with a tentative D call TRBD1 (6 bases). Trimming pared 2 bases from V and 5 bases from J, leaving 14 bases between. Germline CDR1 and CDR2: SGHRS and YFSETQ. This CDR3 comprises 15 residues. The CDR3 nucleotides are TGCGCCAGCAGCTTAACAGGGAGATCGGATCAGCCCCAGCATTTT. This gives the protein CASSLTGRSDQPQHF.

CDR3 in DNA: TGTGCCAGCAGTGACCTAGCGGGAGAACAGTTCTTC. Translated: CASSDLAGEQFF. V is TRBV25-1 and J is TRBJ2-1, with 10 bases fitting TRBD2. CDR3 length equals 12 residues. The J segment lost 13 bases and the V segment lost 3 bases, leaving 3 bases of the junction unmatched. Per germline, CDR1 MGHDK and CDR2 SYGVNS.

This chain uses TRBV2 with TRBJ2-7, with D perhaps matching TRBD1 (6 bases). The CDR3 is 12 amino acids. The germline V and J ends were trimmed by 5 bases and 4 bases, with 9 bases remaining between them. Germline loops: CDR1 SNHLY, CDR2 FYNNEI. CDR3 DNA sequence: TGTGCCAGCAGTTTACAGGGTTACGAGCAGTACTTC. Amino acid sequence: CASSLQGYEQYF. The whole variable domain, filled in from reference TRBV2 and TRBJ2-7, reads EPEVTQTPSHQVTQMGQEVILRCVPISNHLYFYWYRQILGQKVEFLVSFYNNEISEKSEIFDDQFSVERPDGSNFTLKIRSTKLEDSAMYFCASSLQGYEQYFGPGTRLTVT.

The chain is built from TRBV27 and TRBJ2-7; TRBD1 matches 9 bases. Looked up from germline, CDR1 is MNHEY and CDR2 is SMNVEV (reference sequence). This CDR3 is 15 amino acids long. The ends lost 8 bases at V and 7 bases at J; junction bases unmatched: 15. The CDR3 DNA reads as TGTGCCAGCGGACAGGGGACCGTTAGACGGGGGGAGCAGTACTTC. It is translated as CASGQGTVRRGEQYF.

The count of this clone is one. This rearrangement joins TRBV7-8 to TRBJ2-3; TRBD2 is a possible D gene (5 bases). Germline V gene data show CDR1 as SGHVS and CDR2 as FQNEAQ. V dropped 1 base and J dropped 5 bases, with 13 bases sitting between them. The CDR3 is made up of 15 amino acids. The DNA for the CDR3 is TGTGCCAGCAGCTTAGGCCCTAGCCTCGGAGATACGCAGTATTTT. Translated: CASSLGPSLGDTQYF. The full variable domain, rest sourced from reference TRBV7-8 and TRBJ2-3, is GAGVSQSPRYKVAKRGQDVALRCDPISGHVSLFWYQQALGQGPEFLTYFQNEAQLDKSGLPSDRFFAERPEGSVSTLKIQRTQQEDSAVYLCASSLGPSLGDTQYFGPGTRLTVL.

This chain links TRBV9 with TRBJ2-1, with D possibly TRBD2 on 6 matching bases. CDR3 length equals 15 residues. The germline gives CDR1 SGDLS, CDR2 YYNGEE. Trimming took 0 bases from V and 4 from J, leaving 11 bases between them. The DNA for the CDR3 is TGTGCCAGCAGCGTAGAGGGCGGGAAATACAATGAGCAGTTCTTC. Protein sequence: CASSVEGGKYNEQFF.

The chain combines TRBV9 with TRBJ2-1, with 7 bases fitting TRBD2. The germline CDR1 and CDR2 sequences are SGDLS and YYNGEE. V lost 4 bases, J lost 4 bases, and 2 bases stayed unmatched. This CDR3 region has 13 residues. The CDR3 loop reads CASSPGLYNEQFF. CDR3 nucleotides: TGTGCCAGCAGCCCGGGACTATACAATGAGCAGTTCTTC. Variable domain in full (rest from reference TRBV9 and TRBJ2-1): DSGVTQTPKHLITATGQRVTLRCSPRSGDLSVYWYQQSLDQGLQFLIQYYNGEERAKGNILERFSAQQFPDLHSELNLSSLELGDSALYFCASSPGLYNEQFFGPGTRLTVL.

V usage is TRBV6-1 and J usage is TRBJ1-2; D unclear. The CDR3 covers 13 residues. In germline, CDR1 is MNHNS, CDR2 SASEGT. Trimming took off 0 bases at V and 8 bases at J, with 10 bases between the two ends. The CDR3 region has the DNA TGTGCCAGCAGTGAAGCTGAGCAAACGGGCTACACCTTC. Residues: CASSEAEQTGYTF.

The chain employs TRBV30 and TRBJ2-2, with TRBD2 matching 15 bases. Germline values: CDR1 GTSNPN, CDR2 SVGIG (reference sequence). The J segment lost 4 bases and the V segment lost 4 bases, leaving 7 bases of the junction unmatched. The CDR3 extends over 17 amino acids. In DNA form, the CDR3 reads TGTGCCTGGACAGGACTAGCGGGAGGGCTTGCCACCGGGGAGCTGTTTTTT. It specifies CAWTGLAGGLATGELFF.

V gene TRBV19 combines with J gene TRBJ1-1; tentative D call: TRBD1 (6 bases). Trimming removed 5 bases from V and 7 bases from J, with 11 bases in between. Per germline, CDR1 LNHDA and CDR2 SQIVND (reference sequence). The CDR3 is made up of 12 amino acids. CDR3: CASSGDKIEAFF. The CDR3 DNA reads as TGTGCCAGTAGTGGGGACAAAATTGAAGCTTTCTTT.

This clone was seen only a few times. This chain joins TRBV18 and TRBJ1-5; TRBD1 agrees at 7 bases. J lost 1 base, V lost 6 bases, and 12 bases had no gene match. The CDR3 is made up of 17 amino acids. Germline CDR1 is KGHSH and CDR2 is LQKENI. The CDR3 loop is CASSRERQGRSNQPQHF. DNA of the CDR3: TGTGCCAGCTCCAGAGAGAGACAGGGTCGCAGCAATCAGCCCCAGCATTTT.

The V gene is TRBV9, the J gene TRBJ2-5; no firm D call. V lost 0 bases to trimming and J lost 3 bases, with 9 bases between them. Germline CDR1 is SGDLS and CDR2 is YYNGEE. CDR3 size: 14 residues. The CDR3 here is CASSVGAAKETQYF. In nucleotides, the CDR3 is TGTGCCAGCAGCGTAGGAGCAGCGAAAGAGACCCAGTACTTC.

The chain has TRBV6-7 and TRBJ2-5; the match to TRBD2 covers 7 bases. TRBV6-7 is known as an ORF, though its function is uncertain. J gave up 4 bases and V 11 bases, and 19 bases lay outside the gene matches. This CDR3 has 16 amino acids. CDR3 nucleotides: TGTGCCCGCGGGGGTCCAGCGGGATATTTGGGAGAGACCCAGTACTTC. Translating it yields CARGGPAGYLGETQYF.

The CDR3 loop is CASSHPGLAGAETQYF. The CDR3 DNA sequence: TGCGCCAGCAGCCACCCGGGACTAGCGGGAGCGGAGACCCAGTACTTC. The chain links TRBV4-1 to TRBJ2-5; 14 bases line up with TRBD2. The CDR3 consists of 16 residues. CDR1 and CDR2 (germline): MGHRA, YSYEKL. The V and J ends lost 3 bases and 5 bases, in that order; junction bases with no gene match: 5.

The chain is built from TRBV9 and TRBJ2-1, with D hard to call. This CDR3 has 13 amino acids. Trimming shortened V by 0 bases and J by 5 bases, and 6 bases separated the two germline ends. In germline, CDR1 is SGDLS, CDR2 YYNGEE. The DNA of the CDR3 is TGTGCCAGCAGCGTAGCTGTAAACAATGAGCAGTTCTTC. This translates into CASSVAVNNEQFF.